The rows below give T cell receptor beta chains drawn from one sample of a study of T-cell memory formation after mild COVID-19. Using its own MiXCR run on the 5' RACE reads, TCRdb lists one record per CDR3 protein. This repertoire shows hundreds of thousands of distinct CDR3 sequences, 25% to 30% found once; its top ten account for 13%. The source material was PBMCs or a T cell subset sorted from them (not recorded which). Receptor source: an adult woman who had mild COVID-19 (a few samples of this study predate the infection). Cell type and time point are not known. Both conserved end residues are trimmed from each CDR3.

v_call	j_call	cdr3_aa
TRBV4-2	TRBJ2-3	ASQDRGVSDTDTQY
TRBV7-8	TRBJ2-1	ASGPSSGGIYNEQF
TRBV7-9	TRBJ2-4	ASSLRGAKNIQY
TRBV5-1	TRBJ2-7	ASSPDPFYEQY
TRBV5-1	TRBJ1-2	ASSFGQGAGYT
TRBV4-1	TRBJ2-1	ASSHPGTYGEQF
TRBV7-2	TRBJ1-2	ASRLGHYGYT
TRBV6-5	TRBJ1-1	ASSYVTGVAEAF
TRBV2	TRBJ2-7	ASGTSGGPNYEQY
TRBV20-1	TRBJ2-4	SARGLDFQY
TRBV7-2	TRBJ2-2	ASSSGWTATGELF
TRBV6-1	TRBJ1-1	ASSKRDFWYTEAF
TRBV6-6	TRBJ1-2	ASSYSSANYGYT
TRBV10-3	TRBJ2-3	AISDLADTQY
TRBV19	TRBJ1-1	ASSWPGAVNTEAF
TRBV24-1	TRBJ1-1	ATSDGAPRAF
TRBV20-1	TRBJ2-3	SALSGRGADTQY
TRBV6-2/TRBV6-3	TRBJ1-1	ASSGQGRETEAF
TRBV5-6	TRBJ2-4	ASSPAGWNIQY
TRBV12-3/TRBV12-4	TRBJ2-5	ASSLLRGRETQY
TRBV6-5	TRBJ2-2	ASSPLAHGLAGSNTGELF
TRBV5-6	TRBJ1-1	ASSFSRAEAF
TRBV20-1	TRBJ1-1	SARPTSEAF
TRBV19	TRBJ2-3	ASSKLAGATDTQY
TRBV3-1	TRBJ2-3	ASSRGLSRGSTDTQY
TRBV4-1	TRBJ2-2	ASSPSGTGLTGELF
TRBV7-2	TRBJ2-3	ATSGRALDTQY